The 22 T cell receptor beta chains reported below all come from one sample, sequenced in a study of identifying expanded T cells in peripheral blood. Only in-frame clones appear in the TCRdb table, and some are missing; sequencing was by immunoSEQ multiplex PCR. Here the sample spans around 100,000 clones, about 83% being singletons. The sample taken for sequencing was blood. All receptors derive from a person between 18 and 75 years old in good health.

The gene calls are TRBV4-3 and TRBJ2-3, with D hard to call. The CDR3 extends over 17 amino acids. The V end lost 0 bases, the J end lost 0 bases, and 13 bases lay between the germline ends. CDR1 is LGHNA, CDR2 YSLEER, per germline. The CDR3 sequence is CASSQEALVGSTDTQYF. The CDR3 nucleotides are TGCGCCAGCAGCCAAGAAGCCCTAGTGGGTAGCACAGATACGCAGTATTTT.

Only a few counts were recorded for this clone. This chain links TRBV7-2 with TRBJ1-1; the D gene is possibly TRBD1 (5 bases). V lost 0 bases and J 3 bases, leaving 8 bases between the germline ends. Per germline, CDR1 SGHTA and CDR2 FQGNSA. The CDR3 totals 14 residues. The CDR3 sequence: CASSLARTYTEAFF. Here the CDR3 DNA reads TGTGCCAGCAGCTTAGCTCGGACATACACTGAAGCTTTCTTT. Filled out from reference TRBV7-2 and TRBJ1-1, the complete variable domain reads GAGVSQSPSNKVTEKGKDVELRCDPISGHTALYWYRQSLGQGLEFLIYFQGNSAPDKSGLPSDRFSAERTGGSVSTLTIQRTQQEDSAVYLCASSLARTYTEAFFGQGTRLTVV.

The CDR3 here is CASSIWFGEGNYGYTF. The DNA of the CDR3 is TGTGCCAGTAGTATATGGTTCGGGGAAGGGAACTATGGCTACACCTTC. V is TRBV19 and J is TRBJ1-2; D not certain. From germline, CDR1 is LNHDA and CDR2 SQIVND (reference sequence). Trimming cost V 2 bases and J 2 bases, with 15 bases left between them. CDR3 size: 16 residues.

The chain combines TRBV4-2 with TRBJ1-5, with a possible D match to TRBD1 (6 bases). Germline assignment: CDR1 LGHNA and CDR2 YNFKEQ. Trimming stripped 4 bases from V and 2 bases from J, with 15 bases between. The CDR3 is made up of 16 amino acids. CDR3 amino acids: CASSRSEGEGNQPQHF. The CDR3 DNA reads TGTGCCAGCAGCCGATCCGAGGGGGAGGGCAATCAGCCCCAGCATTTT.

This clone was counted a single time. The V call is TRBV5-1, the J call TRBJ2-7; D is unclear. Looked up from germline, CDR1 is SGHRS and CDR2 is YFSETQ. Trimming removed 0 bases at V and 3 bases at J, with 10 bases between. CDR3 length: 14 residues. The CDR3 region has the DNA TGCGCCAGCAGCTTGGATCCCGGCTACTACGAGCAGTACTTC. Its translation: CASSLDPGYYEQYF.

V and J are TRBV29-1 and TRBJ2-5; D is possibly TRBD1 (8 bases). The ends were cut back, 6 bases at V and 2 bases at J, with 25 bases in the middle. Germline CDR1 reads SQVTM; CDR2 reads ANQGSEA. This CDR3 comprises 17 residues. DNA of the CDR3: TGCAGCGTCGGCGATGCAGGGGGCGGGGGACTTCAAGAGACCCAGTACTTC. Protein: CSVGDAGGGGLQETQYF.

The genes are TRBV4-1 and TRBJ1-4; D call uncertain. V gave up 0 bases and J gave up 7 bases, with 12 bases separating them. The CDR3 is made up of 15 amino acids. In germline, CDR1 is MGHRA, CDR2 YSYEKL. CDR3 DNA sequence: TGCGCCAGCAGCCAAGACACGACGGGGAGTGAAAAACTGTTTTTT. Translating gives CASSQDTTGSEKLFF.

This clone was detected a few times. The chain links TRBV6-1 to TRBJ2-7; D not certain. V lost 8 bases to trimming and J lost 2 bases, with 7 bases between them. CDR1 and CDR2 (germline): MNHNS, SASEGT. The CDR3 extends over 11 amino acids. CDR3 bases: TGTGCCAGCCGGGCAACCTACGAGCAGTACTTC. Residues: CASRATYEQYF.

This chain uses TRBV11-2 with TRBJ1-6; 7 nucleotides line up with TRBD1. The CDR3 is made up of 16 amino acids. V lost 5 bases and J lost 6; bases outside the gene matches: 10. Germline V gives CDR1 SGHAT, CDR2 FQNNGV. DNA of the CDR3: TGTGCCAGCAGCCTCGGTTTAGGGACAGTTAATTCACCCCTCCACTTT. This sequence encodes CASSLGLGTVNSPLHF.

V usage is TRBV5-4 and J usage is TRBJ2-5, with a possible D match to TRBD1 (6 bases). This CDR3 has 12 residues. In germline, CDR1 is SGHNT, CDR2 YYREEE (reference sequence). V was trimmed by 4 bases and J by 5 bases, leaving 9 bases between them. The CDR3 DNA sequence: TGTGCCAGCAGCCGGGACACCGAGACCCAGTACTTC. Translating it yields CASSRDTETQYF.

CDR3 coding DNA: TGCGCCAGCAGCCAACCCACTAGATTCTCCTACAATGAGCAGTTCTTC. This gives the protein CASSQPTRFSYNEQFF. The chain recombines TRBV4-1 with TRBJ2-1, with TRBD2 as a possible D gene (5 bases). The V end was cut by 2 bases, the J end by 0 bases, with 11 bases between. The CDR3 totals 16 residues. Germline CDR1 reads MGHRA; CDR2 reads YSYEKL.

V and J are TRBV4-1 and TRBJ2-7; weak D call: TRBD1 (6 bases). Trimming took 6 bases from V and 3 from J, leaving 15 bases between them. Germline V gives CDR1 MGHRA, CDR2 YSYEKL. The CDR3 has 14 amino acids. The CDR3 loop reads CASSRTAQNYEQYF. CDR3 sequence (DNA): TGCGCCAGCAGTCGGACAGCTCAGAACTACGAGCAGTACTTC.

The chain employs TRBV14 and TRBJ1-2; D not resolved. CDR1 and CDR2 from the germline V gene are SGHDN and FVKESK. The CDR3 runs to 13 residues. Trimming pared 1 base from V and 4 bases from J, leaving 7 bases between. This CDR3 reads CASSQGSRYGYTF. Written as DNA, the CDR3 is TGTGCCAGCAGCCAAGGATCCCGCTATGGCTACACCTTC.

V and J are TRBV6-5 and TRBJ1-3; weak D call: TRBD1 (5 bases). Germline loops: CDR1 MNHEY, CDR2 SVGAGI. Trimming took 6 bases from V and 0 from J, leaving 12 bases between them. The CDR3 length is 15 residues. Here the CDR3 reads CASRKVGASGNTIYF. CDR3 DNA sequence: TGTGCCAGCAGGAAAGTAGGGGCCTCTGGAAACACCATATATTTT.

Here the CDR3 DNA reads TGTGCCAGCAGCGACAGGGGCGGCTACACCTTC. Amino acid sequence: CASSDRGGYTF. The chain employs TRBV6-5 and TRBJ1-2, with TRBD1 matching over 8 bases. Germline lookup yields CDR1 MNHEY and CDR2 SVGAGI. The CDR3 is 11 amino acids. Unmatched junction bases numbered 2, after V lost 6 bases and J lost 8 bases.

V usage is TRBV11-3 and J usage is TRBJ2-2, with TRBD2 matching over 11 bases. V dropped 5 bases and J dropped 5; count of bases not matched to a gene: 4. CDR3 length: 15 residues. Germline V gene data show CDR1 as SGHNT and CDR2 as YENEEA. The CDR3 here is CASSAGTSGTGELFF. Written as DNA, the CDR3 is TGTGCCAGCAGCGCCGGGACTAGCGGTACCGGGGAGCTGTTTTTT.

This clone was seen a few times. This chain uses TRBV7-8 with TRBJ2-7, with 7 bases aligning to TRBD1. This CDR3 contains 12 residues. Germline CDR1 and CDR2: SGHVS and FQNEAQ. V shed 5 bases, J shed 5 bases, and the junction held 3 bases outside the gene matches. The CDR3 DNA reads TGTGCCAGCAGCCTAGGGGGCCACGAGCAGTACTTC. Protein product: CASSLGGHEQYF.

V gene TRBV18 combines with J gene TRBJ1-5; 7 nucleotides line up with TRBD1. Per germline, CDR1 KGHSH and CDR2 LQKENI. The CDR3 consists of 16 residues. Trimming cost V 3 bases and J 3 bases; bases outside gene matches: 8. The CDR3 reads CASSPNPGTANQPQHF. The CDR3 DNA reads as TGTGCCAGCTCACCCAACCCGGGGACAGCCAATCAGCCCCAGCATTTT.

In DNA form, the CDR3 reads TGTGCCAGCAGCGGGACTAGCGGCACAGATACGCAGTATTTT. Its protein is CASSGTSGTDTQYF. J is TRBJ2-3 and V is TRBV6-4; 10 positions match TRBD2. The J segment lost 1 base and the V segment lost 6 bases, leaving 1 base of the junction unmatched. This CDR3 comprises 14 residues. Germline V CDR1 and CDR2: MRHNA, SNTAGT.

The chain employs TRBV4-2 and TRBJ2-3; 7 bases fit TRBD2. The CDR3 runs 14 residues. The V segment lost 8 bases and the J segment 2 bases; nucleotides outside the gene matches: 7. The V gene's germline CDR1 is LGHNA and CDR2 YNFKEQ. The CDR3 DNA reads as TGTGCCAGCCGGGGGGACCGAACCACAGATACGCAGTATTTT. Translating it yields CASRGDRTTDTQYF.

The genes are TRBV6-1 and TRBJ1-2; 7 bases map to TRBD1. Germline V gene sequence: CDR1 MNHNS, CDR2 SASEGT. The length of the CDR3 is 16 residues. V was pared by 3 bases and J by 5 bases, with 12 bases of the junction left unmatched. The CDR3 DNA reads as TGTGCCAGCAGTGAGAATTGGAGGACAGGTAGATATGGCTACACCTTC. It encodes CASSENWRTGRYGYTF.

DNA for the CDR3: TGTGCCAGCAGCTCGAAACCTGGGTCGTTGGAGACCCAGTACTTC. Protein: CASSSKPGSLETQYF. The V and J genes are TRBV11-2 and TRBJ2-5, with D uncertain. This CDR3 is 15 amino acids long. The germline gives CDR1 SGHAT, CDR2 FQNNGV. V lost 4 bases to trimming and J lost 5 bases, with 17 bases between them.